Below are 15 T cell receptor beta chains sequenced from a single sample in a study of shared clonotypes between healthy human individuals. Here immunoSEQ multiplex PCR was the method, and the copy in TCRdb shows in-frame clones only, minus some. The table shows over a million clones, with around 95% occurring only once. The sequencing input was naive CD4+ T cells sorted from blood. Subset of the sample: CD45RA+ positively selected. The receptors were sampled from a man in his thirties or forties in good health.

V usage is TRBV11-3 and J usage is TRBJ2-1, with D perhaps being TRBD1 or TRBD2 (5 bases each). The CDR3 sequence is 16 residues long. V lost 1 base and J lost 4, with 14 bases in between. Looked up from germline, CDR1 is SGHNT and CDR2 is YENEEA. The chain's CDR3 is CASSLGRDGPYNEQFF. CDR3 nucleotides: TGTGCCAGCAGCTTAGGCCGGGACGGCCCTTACAATGAGCAGTTCTTC.

The V gene is TRBV7-2, the J gene TRBJ1-5; TRBD1 is a possible D gene (6 bases). The CDR3 contains 16 residues. Germline lookup yields CDR1 SGHTA and CDR2 FQGNSA. The V end was cut by 2 bases, the J end by 3 bases, with 14 bases between. The CDR3 bases are TGTGCCAGCAGCTTATTCATTAGACAGGACAATCAGCCCCAGCATTTT. This sequence encodes CASSLFIRQDNQPQHF.

The V gene is TRBV21-1, the J gene TRBJ1-4; the DNA was not compared with TRBD1, the D call given in the table. TRBV21-1 is an annotated pseudogene. The CDR3 spans 18 residues. CDR3 sequence (DNA): TGTGCCAGCAGTATACAGGGGATTGTGGAGCAGTCTAATGAAAAACTGTTTTTT. It yields the protein CASSIQGIVEQSNEKLFF.

The V and J genes are TRBV28 and TRBJ1-2; 8 positions match TRBD1. The V segment lost 6 bases and the J segment 8 bases; nucleotides outside the gene matches: 14. Germline lookup yields CDR1 MDHEN and CDR2 SYDVKM. The CDR3 has 15 amino acids. CDR3 loop: CASSSTPDRVVGYTF. The DNA for the CDR3 is TGTGCCAGCAGCTCAACCCCGGACAGGGTCGTCGGCTACACCTTC.

The chain carries TRBV6-1 and TRBJ2-7; 12 nucleotides align to TRBD2. This CDR3 has 17 residues. In germline, CDR1 is MNHNS, CDR2 SASEGT. Unmatched junction bases numbered 13, after V lost 3 bases and J lost 7 bases. CDR3 loop: CASSEIIRTSGIYEQYF. The CDR3, as DNA: TGTGCCAGCAGTGAGATAATAAGGACTAGCGGGATTTATGAGCAGTACTTC.

The chain employs TRBV7-2 and TRBJ2-1; no clear D gene. Per germline, CDR1 SGHTA and CDR2 FQGNSA. The V end was cut by 0 bases, the J end by 5 bases, with 5 bases between. The CDR3 has 13 residues. The CDR3 is CASSLAGNNEQFF. The CDR3 DNA is TGTGCCAGCAGCTTAGCGGGCAACAATGAGCAGTTCTTC.

This rearrangement joins TRBV5-4 to TRBJ1-4; possible D gene TRBD1, 5 bases. CDR1 is SGHNT, CDR2 YYREEE, per germline (reference sequence). The CDR3 is 16 residues long. Between the trimmed V and J ends, which lost 0 bases and 8 bases, there was a span of 17 bases. For the CDR3, the DNA is TGTGCCAGCAGCTTGGCCTCTGGGGGAGGAAAAGAAAAACTGTTTTTT. Its protein is CASSLASGGGKEKLFF. The variable domain in full, with the rest retrieved from reference TRBV5-4 and TRBJ1-4, is ETGVTQSPTHLIKTRGQQVTLRCSSQSGHNTVSWYQQALGQGPQFIFQYYREEENGRGNFPPRFSGLQFPNYSSELNVNALELDDSALYLCASSLASGGGKEKLFFGSGTQLSVL.

V is TRBV19 and J is TRBJ2-7; D might be TRBD2 (5 bases). This CDR3 is 14 amino acids long. Germline V gene sequence: CDR1 LNHDA, CDR2 SQIVND (reference sequence). V was cut by 3 bases and J by 2 bases, with 11 bases left in between. CDR3 sequence (DNA): TGTGCCAGTAGTATTCGAGGGCCTGCCTACGAGCAGTACTTC. It is translated as CASSIRGPAYEQYF.

The chain employs TRBV7-2 and TRBJ2-3; a weak D match, TRBD1 (6 bases). The CDR3 runs 14 residues. Germline V lookup: CDR1 SGHTA, CDR2 FQGNSA. Between the trimmed V and J ends, which lost 5 bases and 2 bases, there was a span of 11 bases. This chain's CDR3 is CASSLGQNTDTQYF. The CDR3 DNA is TGTGCCAGCAGCCTCGGACAGAACACAGATACGCAGTATTTT.

The rearrangement links TRBV28 to TRBJ2-1; 13 bases align to TRBD2. With V trimmed by 7 bases and J by 4 bases, 4 bases remained unmatched. The CDR3 has 15 amino acids. The germline CDR1 and CDR2 sequences are MDHEN and SYDVKM. The CDR3 reads CASTGLAGDYNEQFF. The CDR3, as DNA: TGTGCCAGCACCGGACTAGCGGGAGATTACAATGAGCAGTTCTTC.

The chain links TRBV19 to TRBJ2-5, with D maybe TRBD1 (6 bases). The CDR3 has 15 residues. The V end lost 6 bases, the J end lost 4 bases, and 18 bases lay between the germline ends. From germline, CDR1 is LNHDA and CDR2 SQIVND (reference sequence). CDR3 DNA: TGTGCCAGTAGACAGGCAGGGGATCTGGGAGAGACCCAGTACTTC. Translation gives CASRQAGDLGETQYF.

This rearrangement joins TRBV7-8 to TRBJ2-5; D perhaps matches TRBD2 (5 bases). This CDR3 comprises 13 residues. Germline V lookup: CDR1 SGHVS, CDR2 FQNEAQ. The germline V and J ends were trimmed by 7 bases and 5 bases, with 14 bases remaining between them. Here the CDR3 DNA reads TGTGCCAGCAACCGCATGGGCGGGGAGACCCAGTACTTC. Its protein is CASNRMGGETQYF.

A few counts support this clone. The junction departs from the called germline gene at one end, perhaps through a read error. The V and J genes are TRBV10-3 and TRBJ2-7; TRBD1 matches at 9 bases. Per germline, CDR1 ENHRY and CDR2 SYGVKD. The CDR3 is 15 amino acids. The CDR3 protein is CAMTPGTGISNEQYF. The CDR3 DNA follows: TGTGCCATGACACCCGGGACAGGGATCTCCAACGAGCAGTACTTC.

The chain has TRBV28 and TRBJ2-7; D is possibly TRBD1 (6 bases). With 2 bases removed from V and 9 bases from J, the gap between germline ends came to 8 bases. The germline V gene encodes CDR1 MDHEN and CDR2 SYDVKM. The CDR3 is 11 amino acids. The DNA of the CDR3 is TGTGCCAGCAGTTTAACAGGGCCGCAGTACTTC. This sequence encodes CASSLTGPQYF.

This sequence joins TRBV10-3 and TRBJ2-7, with 11 bases fitting TRBD2. The CDR3 runs to 17 residues. CDR1 is ENHRY and CDR2 is SYGVKD in the germline V gene. Trimming cost V 5 bases and J 4 bases; bases outside gene matches: 13. The CDR3 coding sequence is TGTGCCATCAGTTCTATAGCGGGAGGGCTTCCTAATTACGAGCAGTACTTC. Protein product: CAISSIAGGLPNYEQYF.